The 11 T cell receptor beta chains below all came from one sample that was sequenced in a study of blood T cell repertoires in COVID-19. Clones were sequenced by immunoSEQ multiplex PCR, and TCRdb holds only the in-frame ones, with some missing. The repertoire holds hundreds of thousands of clones, with around 89% as singletons. Sample: PBMCs or T cells enriched from blood (not recorded which). The receptor source for this set is a man in his forties who had recovered from COVID-19.

The chain uses TRBV11-3 and TRBJ2-5, with a weak D call TRBD2 (5 bases). Trimming removed 2 bases at V and 5 bases at J, with 15 bases between. CDR3 length: 15 residues. From germline, CDR1 is SGHNT and CDR2 YENEEA. The CDR3 DNA reads as TGTGCCAGCAGCTTATACTCGGCGGGCTGGGAGACCCAGTACTTC. Amino acid sequence: CASSLYSAGWETQYF.

The chain employs TRBV18 and TRBJ2-1, with D possibly TRBD2 on 6 matching bases. The V end was cut by 3 bases, the J end by 3 bases, with 12 bases between. Germline V gene lookup returns CDR1 KGHSH and CDR2 LQKENI. The CDR3 totals 15 residues. DNA of the CDR3: TGTGCCAGCTCACCCGGACTACCGATCTACAATGAGCAGTTCTTC. As protein: CASSPGLPIYNEQFF.

This chain links TRBV20-1 with TRBJ2-1; D unresolved. The CDR3 is 11 residues long. Germline V lookup: CDR1 DFQATT, CDR2 SNEGSKA (reference sequence). Trimming removed 2 bases at V and 8 bases at J, with 7 bases between. The CDR3: CSARRGHEQFF. The DNA of the CDR3 is TGCAGTGCTAGAAGAGGCCATGAGCAGTTCTTC.

The rearrangement links TRBV6-5 to TRBJ2-7, with 10 bases lining up with TRBD1. This CDR3 spans 12 amino acids. Germline trimming cut 7 bases from V and 6 bases from J; bases unmatched to any gene: 3. Germline CDR1 reads MNHEY; CDR2 reads SVGAGI. This chain's CDR3 is CASNGDRGEQYF. The DNA of the CDR3 is TGTGCCAGCAACGGGGACAGGGGCGAGCAGTACTTC.

This rearrangement joins TRBV7-2 to TRBJ2-1; the match to TRBD2 covers 15 bases. After removal of 3 bases from V and 10 bases from J, the junction contained 7 bases not matched to a gene. This CDR3 is built from 16 residues. Germline values: CDR1 SGHTA, CDR2 FQGNSA. The CDR3, as DNA: TGTGCCAGCAGCTTTGGACTAGCGGGAGGGCCAAAAGAGCAGTTCTTC. This codes for CASSFGLAGGPKEQFF.

This clone appeared a few times. The chain employs TRBV18 and TRBJ2-3, with a weak D call TRBD2 (5 bases). Germline V gives CDR1 KGHSH, CDR2 LQKENI. The CDR3 extends over 16 amino acids. Trimming shortened V by 4 bases and J by 0 bases, and 14 bases separated the two germline ends. This chain's CDR3 is CASSRLERSSTDTQYF. Here the CDR3 DNA reads TGTGCCAGCTCACGACTGGAGCGGTCTAGCACAGATACGCAGTATTTT.

This clone occurred a few times. The gene calls are TRBV6-2 or TRBV6-3 and TRBJ2-6; D remains unclear. The CDR3 spans 16 residues. The germline V gene encodes CDR1 MNHEY and CDR2 SVGEGT. Deletions cut 2 bases from V and 0 bases from J, with 8 bases between. In nucleotides, the CDR3 is TGTGCCAGCAGTTACGGTCGGTTCTCTGGGGCCAACGTCCTGACTTTC. This sequence encodes CASSYGRFSGANVLTF.

The V and J genes are TRBV5-1 and TRBJ1-1, with TRBD1 matching over 10 bases. Germline values: CDR1 SGHRS, CDR2 YFSETQ. The CDR3 length is 19 residues. Unmatched junction bases numbered 16, after V lost 0 bases and J lost 5 bases. This chain's CDR3 is CASSLAGTGVSSGGTEAFF. The CDR3, as DNA: TGCGCCAGCAGCTTGGCGGGGACAGGGGTTAGTTCTGGTGGGACTGAAGCTTTCTTT.

This clone has a single count. The CDR3 loop is CAWLLGGAHNEQFF. The CDR3 DNA is TGTGCCTGGTTACTGGGGGGGGCCCACAATGAGCAGTTCTTC. This rearrangement joins TRBV30 to TRBJ2-1, with D possibly matching TRBD2 (7 bases). Per germline, CDR1 GTSNPN and CDR2 SVGIG (reference sequence). The CDR3 loop spans 14 amino acids. The V and J ends lost 5 bases and 5 bases respectively, with 16 bases between them.

The count of this clone is one. The rearrangement uses TRBV18 and TRBJ1-2; 7 positions agree with TRBD1. The CDR3 is made up of 14 amino acids. CDR1 and CDR2 (germline): KGHSH, LQKENI. V trimming: 3 bases; J trimming: 6 bases; junction bases outside the gene matches: 7. The CDR3 here is CASSPLDRAHGYTF. DNA for the CDR3: TGTGCCAGCTCACCTCTTGACAGGGCTCATGGCTACACCTTC.

The chain is built from TRBV7-9 and TRBJ1-5; 8 bases fit TRBD1. The J segment lost 4 bases and the V segment lost 4 bases, leaving 3 bases of the junction unmatched. The germline gives CDR1 SEHNR, CDR2 FQNEAQ (reference sequence). The CDR3 spans 14 residues. CDR3 DNA sequence: TGTGCCAGCAGCTGGACAGGGCGGAATCAGCCCCAGCATTTT. It is translated as CASSWTGRNQPQHF.